This T cell receptor beta chain was sequenced during a study of T cell repertoires in cytomegalovirus infection. About the study: An indication of both CMV infection and matching HLA type came from public TCR beta signatures. Regarding the study as a whole: CMV-specific TCR beta clonotypes restricted by HLA-C dominated the ex vivo response.

The CDR3 runs to 18 residues. Germline assignment: CDR1 MGHRA and CDR2 YSYEKL. Trimming left V 1 base short and J 0 bases short, with 16 bases between. MiXCR, applied by TCRdb to the reads, yields one record per CDR3 protein. The sample lists about 340,000 distinct CDR3 sequences; almost 30% were seen once. The sample holds many counts of this clonotype. What it binds is unknown. The material was cultured PBMCs, obtained from culture after CMV antigen stimulation. The TCR was taken from a human donor in good health (CMV status not recorded). Some clones in this sample may be carry-over from other donors' samples. The chain joins TRBV4-1 to TRBJ1-3; no firm D call. The CDR3 sequence is CASSQVDLVVNSGNTIYF. DNA of the CDR3: TGCGCCAGCAGCCAAGTTGATCTGGTAGTCAACTCTGGAAACACCATATATTTT.